This section outlines one T cell receptor (beta chain) sequence together with its context. These data originate in a study of blood T cell repertoires in COVID-19. Study details: Specimens from acute and convalescent COVID-19 originated in the United States, Italy and Spain. T cells, B-cell-depleted T cells, or PBMCs provided the cDNA or gDNA that served as material.

The length of the CDR3 is 13 residues. The trim removed 1 base at V and 7 bases at J, leaving 3 bases unmatched. CDR1 is MGHDK and CDR2 is SYGVNS in the germline V gene. Some clones are missing from TCRdb's copy, which holds only in-frame ones; the method was immunoSEQ multiplex PCR. The repertoire includes a few hundred thousand clones, more than 70% of them detected once, and 5% to 7.5% sits in the top ten. The TCR was taken from a young man who had recovered from COVID-19. The chain joins TRBV25-1 to TRBJ1-1; 7 bases line up with TRBD1. What was sequenced was peripheral blood. CDR3 in amino acids: CASSELGGVEAFF. In DNA form, the CDR3 reads TGTGCCAGCAGTGAATTAGGGGGCGTTGAAGCTTTCTTT.